The 26 T cell receptor beta chains in this list originate from one sample, sequenced in a study of T cell responses to AZD1222 COVID-19 vaccine. The protocol was immunoSEQ multiplex PCR, while the TCRdb copy is restricted to in-frame clones and leaves out a portion. The table records about 150,000 clones, 70% to 90% of them present only once. The specimen was peripheral blood, collected after recovery from COVID-19. The receptors were gathered from an adult who had recovered from COVID-19.

The rearrangement links TRBV11-2 to TRBJ2-7; D uncertain. From germline, CDR1 is SGHAT and CDR2 FQNNGV. Trimming took off 10 bases at V and 6 bases at J, with 13 bases between the two ends. This CDR3 has 11 amino acids. For the CDR3, the DNA is TGTGCCATTGGCAGCCGCGTCGAGCAGTACTTC. Translated, it gives CAIGSRVEQYF.

The CDR3 loop is CASSFVGQGGSGELFF. The DNA for the CDR3 is TGCGCCAGCAGCTTTGTTGGACAGGGAGGGTCCGGGGAGCTGTTTTTT. This chain links TRBV5-1 with TRBJ2-2; D is possibly TRBD1 (8 bases). CDR1 and CDR2 (germline): SGHRS, YFSETQ. The CDR3 totals 16 residues. Between the trimmed V and J ends, which lost 2 bases and 6 bases, there was a span of 17 bases.

The V call is TRBV9, the J call TRBJ2-2; TRBD2 might be the D (6 bases). Trimming shortened V by 3 bases and J by 5 bases, and 11 bases separated the two germline ends. The germline CDR1 and CDR2 sequences are SGDLS and YYNGEE. The CDR3 extends over 14 amino acids. The CDR3 spells CASSAGTATGELFF. In DNA form, the CDR3 reads TGTGCCAGCAGCGCCGGGACTGCTACCGGGGAGCTGTTTTTT.

The chain joins TRBV24-1 to TRBJ2-3; perhaps TRBD1 as D (6 bases). From germline, CDR1 is KGHDR and CDR2 SFDVKD. This CDR3 comprises 15 residues. V shed 4 bases and J shed 1 base, with 11 bases lying between them. The CDR3 DNA follows: TGTGCCACCAGTGACCCCCGGACAGGCACAGATACGCAGTATTTT. Amino acids: CATSDPRTGTDTQYF.

The chain recombines TRBV2 with TRBJ1-2, with D possibly TRBD1 on 5 matching bases. The germline CDR1 and CDR2 sequences are SNHLY and FYNNEI. The CDR3 runs to 13 residues. The germline V and J ends were trimmed by 7 bases and 0 bases, with 9 bases remaining between them. The chain's CDR3 is CASKGLTNYGYTF. CDR3 DNA sequence: TGTGCCAGCAAGGGACTTACTAACTATGGCTACACCTTC. Filled out from reference TRBV2 and TRBJ1-2, the complete variable domain reads EPEVTQTPSHQVTQMGQEVILRCVPISNHLYFYWYRQILGQKVEFLVSFYNNEISEKSEIFDDQFSVERPDGSNFTLKIRSTKLEDSAMYFCASKGLTNYGYTFGSGTRLTVV.

This clone turned up a few times. The chain combines TRBV6-6 with TRBJ2-1, with 7 bases identical to TRBD2. With V trimmed by 4 bases and J by 5 bases, 11 bases remained unmatched. The CDR3 loop spans 16 amino acids. CDR1 and CDR2 from the germline V gene are MNHNY and SVGAGI (reference sequence). CDR3 sequence: CASSSSPAGNDNEQFF. The CDR3 nucleotides are TGTGCCAGCAGTTCCTCCCCAGCGGGAAACGACAATGAGCAGTTCTTC.

V is TRBV19 and J is TRBJ1-2, with TRBD1 matching 8 bases. The V and J ends lost 7 bases and 3 bases, in that order; junction bases with no gene match: 4. The CDR3 has 13 residues. Germline lookup yields CDR1 LNHDA and CDR2 SQIVND (reference sequence). CDR3 DNA: TGTGCCAGTAAAACAGGGGGGTACTATGGCTACACCTTC. This translates into CASKTGGYYGYTF.

J is TRBJ1-1 and V is TRBV9, with D possibly TRBD1 on 5 matching bases. The CDR3 has 13 residues. Germline CDR1 SGDLS, CDR2 YYNGEE. V dropped 4 bases and J dropped 11 bases, with 18 bases sitting between them. CDR3 loop: CASSQLRGPGAFF. The CDR3, as DNA: TGTGCCAGCAGCCAACTCCGGGGACCTGGGGCTTTCTTT.

This clone was found once. The chain recombines TRBV18 with TRBJ1-1; D is uncertain. Germline values: CDR1 KGHSH, CDR2 LQKENI. This CDR3 spans 13 amino acids. V lost 2 bases and J 0 bases, leaving 4 bases between the germline ends. CDR3 sequence (DNA): TGTGCCAGCTCACCAGACTTGAACACTGAAGCTTTCTTT. The encoded protein is CASSPDLNTEAFF. Based on the CDR3 plus reference TRBV18 and TRBJ1-1, the full variable domain is NAGVMQNPRHLVRRRGQEARLRCSPMKGHSHVYWYRQLPEEGLKFMVYLQKENIIDESGMPKERFSAEFPKEGPSILRIQQVVRGDSAAYFCASSPDLNTEAFFGQGTRLTVV.

The chain is built from TRBV10-3 and TRBJ1-6, with D maybe TRBD1 (5 bases). Germline V gene data show CDR1 as ENHRY and CDR2 as SYGVKD. The CDR3 spans 15 residues. V dropped 7 bases and J dropped 1 base, with 11 bases sitting between them. The CDR3 sequence: CAIKSDTSYNSPLHF. DNA for the CDR3: TGTGCCATCAAATCGGACACGTCCTATAATTCACCCCTCCACTTT.

The chain joins TRBV19 to TRBJ1-2, with 8 bases matching TRBD1. CDR1 and CDR2 (germline): LNHDA, SQIVND (reference sequence). V was clipped by 5 bases and J by 3 bases; unmatched bases: 8. This CDR3 is 15 amino acids long. CDR3 nucleotides: TGTGCCAGTAGTCTTCGGGACAGGCGCTACTATGGCTACACCTTC. It specifies CASSLRDRRYYGYTF.

CDR3 sequence (DNA): TGTGCCAGCAGCCAAGAAATGGCGGATTCACCCCTCCACTTT. Its translation: CASSQEMADSPLHF. The chain is built from TRBV3-1 (or the pseudogene TRBV3-2) and TRBJ1-6; D is ambiguous. Trimming took off 0 bases at V and 8 bases at J, with 8 bases between the two ends. Germline V gene data show CDR1 as LGHDT and CDR2 as YNNKEL (reference sequence). CDR3 length: 14 amino acids.

The chain links TRBV10-1 to TRBJ1-5; a possible D gene is TRBD1 (5 bases). Trimming left V 3 bases short and J 3 bases short, with 12 bases between. Germline CDR1 is WNHNN and CDR2 is SYGVQD (reference sequence). The CDR3 length is 15 residues. The CDR3 DNA reads as TGCGCCAGCAGTGAAGGGACGGGGGACAATCAGCCCCAGCATTTT. Its translation: CASSEGTGDNQPQHF.

The V gene is TRBV7-9, the J gene TRBJ2-5, with D possibly matching TRBD1 (5 bases). Trimming removed 0 bases from V and 1 base from J, with 12 bases in between. The CDR3 contains 16 residues. The germline V gene has CDR1 SEHNR and CDR2 FQNEAQ (reference sequence). CDR3 nucleotides: TGTGCCAGCAGCTTAGCGGGGCCGCTTATCCAAGAGACCCAGTACTTC. As protein: CASSLAGPLIQETQYF.

In this sample, this clone turned up once. The V gene is TRBV28, the J gene TRBJ1-5, with TRBD1 matching over 7 bases. The germline V gene has CDR1 MDHEN and CDR2 SYDVKM. This CDR3 is 15 amino acids long. V shed 7 bases and J 5 bases; nucleotides not matched to a gene: 11. In DNA form, the CDR3 reads TGTGCCAGCACTGATTCCGGGACAGCTGATCAGCCCCAGCATTTT. Its protein product is CASTDSGTADQPQHF.

This chain joins TRBV4-1 and TRBJ2-7, with D maybe TRBD1 (7 bases). The germline V gene has CDR1 MGHRA and CDR2 YSYEKL. The CDR3 loop spans 15 amino acids. The germline V and J ends were trimmed by 4 bases and 2 bases, with 15 bases remaining between them. The CDR3 DNA follows: TGCGCCAGCAGCCTCGGAGGGACAGTCGCCTACGAGCAGTACTTC. It codes for CASSLGGTVAYEQYF.

CDR3 in amino acids: CASSMAKTVGNTIYF. The CDR3 coding sequence is TGTGCCAGTAGTATGGCCAAGACAGTTGGAAACACCATATATTTT. The chain couples TRBV19 to TRBJ1-3, with D possibly being TRBD1 (5 bases). V shed 3 bases and J shed 3 bases, with 12 bases lying between them. The germline CDR1 and CDR2 sequences are LNHDA and SQIVND (reference sequence). This CDR3 has 15 residues.

This clone has just one count. The rearrangement joins TRBV7-8 to TRBJ2-5; a possible D gene is TRBD1 (6 bases). The CDR3 consists of 17 residues. Trimming cost V 5 bases and J 1 base, with 20 bases left between them. The germline V gene has CDR1 SGHVS and CDR2 FQNEAQ. Here the CDR3 reads CASSHLGAAGAQETQYF. The DNA for the CDR3 is TGTGCCAGCAGCCACCTGGGGGCCGCCGGGGCCCAAGAGACCCAGTACTTC.

The chain combines TRBV11-2 with TRBJ2-5, with D possibly being TRBD2 (5 bases). CDR3 size: 14 residues. Trimming pared 4 bases from V and 5 bases from J, leaving 14 bases between. Germline V lookup: CDR1 SGHAT, CDR2 FQNNGV. The CDR3 coding sequence is TGTGCCAGCAGCTCACAGAGGGCTGGGGAGACCCAGTACTTC. Its protein is CASSSQRAGETQYF.

The chain joins TRBV7-8 to TRBJ1-1; D unresolved. The CDR3 loop spans 13 amino acids. Germline CDR1 reads SGHVS; CDR2 reads FQNEAQ. V dropped 1 base and J dropped 2 bases, with 5 bases sitting between them. The CDR3 loop reads CASSLVLNTEAFF. The CDR3 nucleotides read TGTGCCAGCAGCTTAGTTCTTAACACTGAAGCTTTCTTT.

This chain joins TRBV7-2 and TRBJ1-4, with D perhaps TRBD1 (5 bases). This CDR3 region has 13 residues. CDR1 and CDR2 (germline): SGHTA, FQGNSA. Between the trimmed V and J ends, which lost 5 bases and 7 bases, there was a span of 11 bases. The DNA of the CDR3 is TGTGCCAGCAGCGAAAGACAGCGTGAAAAACTGTTTTTT. It specifies CASSERQREKLFF.

The chain has TRBV29-1 and TRBJ2-1; TRBD1 agrees at 10 bases. The junction had 4 bases not matched to a gene; V was cut back by 7 bases and J by 4 bases. The germline CDR1 and CDR2 sequences are SQVTM and ANQGSEA. This CDR3 is 13 amino acids long. CDR3 loop: CSGGQGSYNEQFF. CDR3 nucleotides: TGCAGCGGGGGACAGGGGTCTTACAATGAGCAGTTCTTC.

This chain links TRBV12-3 or TRBV12-4 with TRBJ1-1; 8 bases fit TRBD1. The CDR3 loop spans 13 amino acids. V lost 5 bases and J lost 4; bases outside the gene matches: 3. The CDR3 DNA follows: TGTGCCAGCAGTAGGACAGGGAGCACTGAAGCTTTCTTT. Translation: CASSRTGSTEAFF.

The rearrangement joins TRBV6-2 or TRBV6-3 to TRBJ2-2; TRBD2 agrees at 13 bases. V shed 0 bases and J 1 base; nucleotides not matched to a gene: 2. Germline values: CDR1 MNHEY, CDR2 SVGEGT. The CDR3 spans 18 residues. The CDR3 region is CASSYSGLAGVNTGELFF. The CDR3 region has the DNA TGTGCCAGCAGTTACTCAGGACTAGCGGGGGTGAACACCGGGGAGCTGTTTTTT.

The CDR3 nucleotides are TGCGCCAGCAGCCGCTTAACTAGCGGGGGGAAGGATGAGCAGTTCTTC. This gives the protein CASSRLTSGGKDEQFF. The rearrangement joins TRBV4-3 to TRBJ2-1, with 12 bases fitting TRBD2. V was pared by 4 bases and J by 8 bases, with 9 bases of the junction left unmatched. The CDR3 totals 16 residues. Germline V CDR1 and CDR2: LGHNA, YSLEER.

The chain links TRBV14 to TRBJ2-6; unclear D gene. CDR3 length equals 13 residues. Germline V gene lookup returns CDR1 SGHDN and CDR2 FVKESK. Trimming took 3 bases from V and 1 from J, leaving 1 base between them. The CDR3 here is CASSHSGANVLTF. The CDR3 region has the DNA TGTGCCAGCAGCCATTCTGGGGCCAACGTCCTGACTTTC.